Shown below are 5 T cell receptor beta chains from a single sample sequenced in a study of a mutant IDH1 vaccine in newly diagnosed glioma. Their specific antigens are unknown. This table comes from immunoSEQ multiplex PCR, and its TCRdb copy is limited to in-frame clones, with some not included. This sample has roughly 38,000 clones; more than 60% occur once, and the top ten carry around 6.6%. Time point indicated: week 23, last vaccination. Each dose of the vaccine consisted of 300 ug of mutant IDH1 20-mer peptide, with topical imiquimod. This specimen was PBMCs, taken from a glioma patient whose treatment included an IDH1 peptide vaccine. These receptors came from a middle-aged woman with glioma. Some clones in this sample may be carry-over from other donors' samples.

This clone was seen a few times. The same CDR3 arises from other DNA sequences in this sample as well. This rearrangement joins TRBV10-3 to TRBJ1-6; D is uncertain. The ends were cut back, 6 bases at V and 7 bases at J, with 13 bases in the middle. Per the germline V gene, CDR1 is ENHRY and CDR2 is SYGVKD. The CDR3 spans 14 residues. The chain's CDR3 is CAISDRQGNSPLHF. CDR3 sequence (DNA): TGTGCCATCAGCGACCGGCAAGGGAATTCACCCCTCCACTTT.

V gene TRBV4-3 combines with J gene TRBJ1-6; TRBD1 is a possible D gene (6 bases). The germline CDR1 and CDR2 sequences are LGHNA and YSLEER. This CDR3 has 14 amino acids. Deletions cut 4 bases from V and 9 bases from J, with 13 bases between. The CDR3 loop reads CASSRDMDSSPLHF. The DNA of the CDR3 is TGCGCCAGCAGCCGCGATATGGACAGTTCACCCCTCCACTTT.

The chain carries TRBV19 and TRBJ1-1, with D possibly matching TRBD1 (5 bases). This CDR3 has 14 residues. Trimming cost V 0 bases and J 8 bases, with 13 bases left between them. The germline V gene has CDR1 LNHDA and CDR2 SQIVND (reference sequence). The CDR3 DNA sequence: TGTGCCAGTAGTATAGAGTGGGGCAGAACCGAAGCTTTCTTT. As protein: CASSIEWGRTEAFF. Variable domain in full (rest from reference TRBV19 and TRBJ1-1): DGGITQSPKYLFRKEGQNVTLSCEQNLNHDAMYWYRQDPGQGLRLIYYSQIVNDFQKGDIAEGYSVSREKKESFPLTVTSAQKNPTAFYLCASSIEWGRTEAFFGQGTRLTVV.

This chain joins TRBV13 and TRBJ2-1; D is perhaps TRBD1 (5 bases). Germline V gene sequence: CDR1 PRHDT, CDR2 FYEKMQ (reference sequence). CDR3 length equals 15 residues. Trimming removed 1 base from V and 5 bases from J, with 12 bases in between. The CDR3 sequence is CASSLASQGHNEQFF. Here the CDR3 DNA reads TGTGCCAGCAGCTTAGCTAGTCAGGGCCACAATGAGCAGTTCTTC. The full variable domain, completed using reference TRBV13 and TRBJ2-1, is AAGVIQSPRHLIKEKRETATLKCYPIPRHDTVYWYQQGPGQDPQFLISFYEKMQSDKGSIPDRFSAQQFSDYHSELNMSSLELGDSALYFCASSLASQGHNEQFFGPGTRLTVL.

About this clone itself: One end of the junction does not line up with germline, which may come from a read error. The chain joins TRBV25-1 to TRBJ2-7; D not resolved. The CDR3 sequence is 11 residues long. The germline gives CDR1 MGHDK, CDR2 SYGVNS. The CDR3 region is CASSSLARTAF. The DNA for the CDR3 is TGTGCCAGCAGTTCCCTCGCCCGTACGGCCTTC.